Listed below are T cell receptor beta chains from one sample, sequenced in a study of technical replicates of blood from a few donors. Some clones are missing from TCRdb's copy, which holds only in-frame ones; the method was immunoSEQ multiplex PCR. The top ten hold 0.25% of the sample, which has about 76,000 clones, roughly 91% seen once. Sequenced sample: T cells isolated from PBMCs. The origin of the receptors is a human donor in good health. Each CDR3 is given with its conserved first and last residue. The D gene is left open where the match is weak. Not all rows give a size; the values are once, few, many and, for expanded clones, a class.

J,size,D,V,DNA,CDR3
TRBJ2-1,-,-,TRBV30,TGTGCCTGGAGTGTACTGCTCTACGGTGAGCAGTTCTTC,CAWSVLLYGEQFF
TRBJ2-5,-,TRBD2,TRBV4-1,TGCGCCAGCAGCCAAGTTCCGGGAGGGGGTCAAGAGACCCAGTACTTC,CASSQVPGGGQETQYF
TRBJ2-3,-,TRBD2,TRBV4-1,TGCGCCAGCAGCCCGGGAGTAGCGGGGGTCACAGATACGCAGTATTTT,CASSPGVAGVTDTQYF
TRBJ1-1,-,-,TRBV27,TGTGCCAGCAGAATAAACCCGACAGTAAAGAACACTGAAGCTTTCTTT,CASRINPTVKNTEAFF
TRBJ2-4,-,-,TRBV11-2,TGTGCCAGCAGCCAAGGAGGGGCGGGGCGGGACATTCAGTACTTC,CASSQGGAGRDIQYF
TRBJ1-1,-,-,TRBV5-1,TGCGCCAGCAGCTTGTCCGGTACTGAAGCTTTCTTT,CASSLSGTEAFF
TRBJ1-3,-,-,TRBV6-8,TGTGCCAGCAGTTACTCGAGGGCCTCTGGAAACACCATATATTTT,CASSYSRASGNTIYF
TRBJ2-3,-,TRBD1,TRBV5-1,TGCGCCAGCAGCTTGGCCGGGGACAGGGGGACGCAGTATTTT,CASSLAGDRGTQYF
TRBJ2-2,-,-,TRBV7-9,TGTGCCAGCAGCTTAGTGACATACACCGGGGAGCTGTTTTTT,CASSLVTYTGELFF
TRBJ1-5,-,-,TRBV7-2,TGTGCCAGCAGCTTAGATGGCAGTCATCAGCCCCAGCATTTT,CASSLDGSHQPQHF
TRBJ2-7,-,TRBD1,TRBV5-1,TGCGCCAGCAGCTTTCCGACAGGGGCGAACGAGCAGTACTTC,CASSFPTGANEQYF
TRBJ2-7,few,TRBD2,TRBV25-1,TGTGCCAGCAGGAGCGGGGGGGGAGAGCAGTACTTC,CASRSGGGEQYF
TRBJ1-2,once,TRBD1,TRBV5-1,TGCGCCAGCAGCTTTGACAGGGGAGGAACCTATGGCTACACCTTC,CASSFDRGGTYGYTF